This T cell receptor beta chain appears in the sequencing data of a study of T-cell reconstitution after alpha-beta-depleted transplantation in children. Molecular barcoding with unique molecular identifiers was used for the TCRbeta library. TCRdb re-called the PCR reads with MiXCR, one entry per CDR3 protein. The sample holds 900,000 or so distinct CDR3 sequences, roughly 15% seen once. The CDR3 is made up of 15 amino acids. V lost 3 bases to trimming and J lost 8 bases, with 18 bases between them. The germline CDR1 and CDR2 sequences are SGHDT and YYEEEE. Notes on the study in general: The main origin of T-cell counts and diversity one year after transplant was newly produced T cells. For some patients, TCRbeta diversity was high at day 60 because of recipient T cells and thymic progenitors that survived. The origin of alpha-beta T cells about two months after transplant was reportedly several hundred expanded graft clones.

With regard to this clonotype: Its antigen remains unknown.

The V gene is TRBV5-6, the J gene TRBJ1-5, with D possibly TRBD1 on 5 matching bases. The receptor was isolated from a male patient aged 10 to 17 who had a stem cell transplant for acute lymphoblastic leukemia, so the T cells may come from the graft donor. The input for sequencing was PBMCs, mostly from graft donor cells, taken 360 days after TCRalphabeta/CD19-depleted stem cell transplant. CDR3 coding DNA: TGTGCCAGCAGCTCGGTCCGGGACGCCCGAAAGCCCCAGCATTTT. Its protein product is CASSSVRDARKPQHF.